The 28 T cell receptor beta chains below come from one sample, sequenced in a study of T cells after yellow fever vaccination. TCRdb passed the 5' RACE reads through MiXCR, listing each CDR3 protein once. The repertoire consists of some 69,000 distinct CDR3 sequences, with approximately 5% occurring once and the leading ten covering about 2%. This specimen consisted of CD4+ T cells sorted from PBMCs, obtained more than 13 days after the first yellow fever vaccination. The receptors come from a man younger than 35 who received the YFV17D yellow fever vaccine.

This clonotype came up many times. This rearrangement joins TRBV6-5 to TRBJ2-4, with D possibly TRBD2 on 5 matching bases. Germline CDR1 and CDR2: MNHEY and SVGAGI. CDR3 length: 18 residues. The V end was cut by 0 bases, the J end by 1 base, with 16 bases between. The CDR3 loop reads CASSYSYRVGEAKNIQYF. The CDR3 nucleotides read TGTGCCAGCAGTTACTCGTATCGGGTTGGGGAGGCCAAAAACATTCAGTACTTC.

In this sample, this clonotype turned up many times. This sequence joins TRBV5-1 and TRBJ1-6, with 10 bases fitting TRBD1. Trimming removed 6 bases from V and 9 bases from J; junction bases left unmatched: 6. This CDR3 spans 14 amino acids. In germline, CDR1 is SGHRS, CDR2 YFSETQ. CDR3: CASTRGQGSSPLHF. The CDR3 region has the DNA TGCGCCAGCACCCGGGGACAGGGGAGTTCACCCCTCCACTTT.

Concerning this clonotype itself: Possible read error: a much larger clone is one base away. The chain carries TRBV5-1 and TRBJ2-3, with 7 bases aligning to TRBD2. The CDR3 covers 16 residues. Germline V gives CDR1 SGHRS, CDR2 YFSETQ. The CDR3 region is CVSSLSPAGTTDTQYF. As DNA, the CDR3 is TGCGTCAGCAGCTTGAGCCCAGCGGGGACCACAGATACGCAGTATTTT.

This clonotype has a count of ten or more. The V gene is TRBV5-1, the J gene TRBJ2-3; 11 bases are shared with TRBD2. Losses at the gene ends were 2 bases for V and 2 bases for J; bases not matched to a gene: 7. The CDR3 has 17 residues. Germline values: CDR1 SGHRS, CDR2 YFSETQ. In DNA form, the CDR3 reads TGCGCCAGCAGCTTAACTAGCGGGGGCTTTGACACAGATACGCAGTATTTT. It translates to CASSLTSGGFDTDTQYF.

This clonotype was counted many times. The rearrangement uses TRBV7-8 and TRBJ2-4; 8 nucleotides match TRBD1. V was pared by 6 bases and J by 1 base, with 17 bases of the junction left unmatched. The CDR3 spans 19 residues. Looked up from germline, CDR1 is SGHVS and CDR2 is FQNEAQ. In DNA, the CDR3 is TGTGCCAGCAGTCCGGGGCTACAGGGGGACACCTTGGCCAAAAACATTCAGTACTTC. Residues: CASSPGLQGDTLAKNIQYF.

As to this clonotype: A much more abundant neighbour one base away suggests this may be a read error. The chain combines TRBV18 with TRBJ2-3; possible D gene TRBD1, 5 bases. Germline lookup yields CDR1 KGHSH and CDR2 LQKENI. The CDR3 contains 14 residues. Trimming took off 1 base at V and 6 bases at J, with 11 bases between the two ends. The CDR3 DNA reads TGTGCCAGCTCACCACGGAAAGGGGTGGATACGCAGTATTTT. This translates into CASSPRKGVDTQYF.

The chain recombines TRBV5-4 with TRBJ2-1; 10 nucleotides line up with TRBD2. CDR1 is SGHNT and CDR2 is YYREEE in the germline V gene (reference sequence). V was clipped by 0 bases and J by 4 bases; unmatched bases: 7. The CDR3 has 17 residues. In nucleotides, the CDR3 is TGTGCCAGCAGCTTGGGGTCTAGCGGGGGCCTTTACAATGAGCAGTTCTTC. This codes for CASSLGSSGGLYNEQFF.

This clonotype was detected ten times or more. The rearrangement links TRBV5-1 to TRBJ1-1; D gene uncertain. Deletions cut 0 bases from V and 0 bases from J, with 6 bases between. Per the germline V gene, CDR1 is SGHRS and CDR2 is YFSETQ. The length of the CDR3 is 14 residues. CDR3 DNA sequence: TGCGCCAGCAGCTTGGGCACCGTGAACACTGAAGCTTTCTTT. Its translation: CASSLGTVNTEAFF.

This clonotype appeared many times. The chain carries TRBV12-3 or TRBV12-4 and TRBJ2-2; no reliable D call. CDR3 length: 15 amino acids. V was cut by 0 bases and J by 1 base, with 6 bases left in between. CDR3 DNA: TGTGCCAGCAGTTTAGCTGCTAGGAACACCGGGGAGCTGTTTTTT. This translates into CASSLAARNTGELFF.

This clonotype appeared many times. J is TRBJ1-5 and V is TRBV12-3 or TRBV12-4; D is undetermined. Trimming took 3 bases from V and 1 from J, leaving 4 bases between them. This CDR3 is built from 13 residues. The CDR3 protein is CASSLQSNQPQHF. The CDR3 DNA reads as TGTGCCAGCAGTTTGCAGAGCAATCAGCCCCAGCATTTT.

This clonotype was recorded at least ten times. V and J are TRBV28 and TRBJ1-1; 7 bases align to TRBD1. V lost 8 bases to trimming and J lost 5 bases; unmatched junction nucleotides: 2. Germline CDR1 and CDR2: MDHEN and SYDVKM. The CDR3 consists of 11 residues. This chain's CDR3 is CASWGQTEAFF. CDR3 sequence (DNA): TGTGCCAGCTGGGGACAGACTGAAGCTTTCTTT.

As to this clonotype: With a much larger clone just one base away, this may be a read error. The rearrangement joins TRBV7-2 to TRBJ2-1; 10 positions agree with TRBD2. V gave up 3 bases and J gave up 10 bases; unmatched junction bases: 15. CDR1 is SGHTA and CDR2 is FQGNSA in the germline V gene. The CDR3 has 17 residues. CDR3 nucleotide sequence: TGTGCCAGCAGCTTTGAACGTGCTAGCGGGGGCGCCCGGGAGCAGTTCTTC. It encodes CASSFERASGGAREQFF.

This clonotype was seen ten or more times. The chain has TRBV5-1 and TRBJ2-7; no definite D call. Looked up from germline, CDR1 is SGHRS and CDR2 is YFSETQ. V was cut by 4 bases and J by 2 bases, with 13 bases left in between. This CDR3 has 14 amino acids. CDR3: CASSPDTLTYEQYF. The CDR3 DNA reads TGCGCCAGCAGCCCTGACACCTTAACCTACGAGCAGTACTTC.

This clonotype showed up many times. The V gene is TRBV6-2 or TRBV6-3, the J gene TRBJ2-2, with TRBD2 matching 7 bases. V gave up 5 bases and J gave up 1 base; unmatched junction bases: 7. This CDR3 has 16 amino acids. CDR1 and CDR2 (germline): MNHEY, SVGEGT. In DNA, the CDR3 is TGTGCCAGCAGTCCCTGGACTAGAAGGAACACCGGGGAGCTGTTTTTT. Translating gives CASSPWTRRNTGELFF.

This clonotype was counted at least ten times. V and J are TRBV6-5 and TRBJ2-5; the D gene is possibly TRBD2 (6 bases). Germline V CDR1 and CDR2: MNHEY, SVGAGI. This CDR3 has 15 residues. Trimming shortened V by 0 bases and J by 2 bases, and 10 bases separated the two germline ends. Written as DNA, the CDR3 is TGTGCCAGCAGTTACTCGGCTAGCGTACAAGAGACCCAGTACTTC. Translated: CASSYSASVQETQYF.

This clonotype has a count of ten or more. The J gene is TRBJ1-5, the V gene TRBV28; D uncertain. V lost 5 bases and J lost 4, with 15 bases in between. Germline assignment: CDR1 MDHEN and CDR2 SYDVKM. The CDR3 consists of 15 residues. In nucleotides, the CDR3 is TGTGCCAGCAGTCCCGAAGGGTTGGGGAATCAGCCCCAGCATTTT. Its protein product is CASSPEGLGNQPQHF. The whole variable domain, filled in from reference TRBV28 and TRBJ1-5, reads DVKVTQSSRYLVKRTGEKVFLECVQDMDHENMFWYRQDPGLGLRLIYFSYDVKMKEKGDIPEGYSVSREKKERFSLILESASTNQTSMYLCASSPEGLGNQPQHFGDGTRLSIL.

This clonotype was recorded many times. The V gene is TRBV28, the J gene TRBJ1-1, with TRBD1 as a possible D gene (6 bases). The V end was cut by 2 bases, the J end by 0 bases, with 10 bases between. The CDR3 totals 15 residues. The germline V gene has CDR1 MDHEN and CDR2 SYDVKM. The CDR3 DNA sequence: TGTGCCAGCAGTTTAGGGGGGGACATGAACACTGAAGCTTTCTTT. This encodes CASSLGGDMNTEAFF.

This clonotype was picked up many times. The chain couples TRBV20-1 to TRBJ2-7; TRBD1 is a possible D gene (6 bases). V was pared by 0 bases and J by 2 bases, with 14 bases between. This CDR3 is built from 15 residues. In germline, CDR1 is DFQATT, CDR2 SNEGSKA (reference sequence). The chain's CDR3 is CSARDNTGSPYEQYV. The CDR3, as DNA: TGCAGTGCTAGAGATAACACAGGGAGCCCCTACGAGCAGTACGTC.

This clonotype was detected ten times or more. V gene TRBV7-9 combines with J gene TRBJ2-1; D possibly corresponds to TRBD2 (5 bases). Germline V gene lookup returns CDR1 SEHNR and CDR2 FQNEAQ (reference sequence). CDR3 length equals 14 residues. The germline V and J ends were trimmed by 7 bases and 8 bases, with 18 bases remaining between them. CDR3 nucleotides: TGTGCCAGCACCCTACTAGGCCGCCATGATGAGCAGTTCTTC. It yields the protein CASTLLGRHDEQFF.

This clonotype was counted ten times or more. The genes are TRBV5-4 and TRBJ2-5, with unresolved D. CDR1 is SGHNT and CDR2 is YYREEE in the germline V gene (reference sequence). The V end lost 0 bases, the J end lost 5 bases, and 11 bases lay between the germline ends. The CDR3 is made up of 14 amino acids. The CDR3 here is CASSLEGTRETQYF. CDR3 DNA: TGTGCCAGCAGCTTGGAGGGCACTCGGGAGACCCAGTACTTC.

Ten or more counts support this clonotype. The chain employs TRBV10-3 and TRBJ2-2, with D perhaps matching TRBD1 or TRBD2 (6 bases each). Germline assignment: CDR1 ENHRY and CDR2 SYGVKD. The CDR3 sequence is 14 residues long. V was cut by 7 bases and J by 0 bases, with 9 bases left in between. The CDR3 nucleotides are TGTGCCATCATGGGGGGCCCGAACACCGGGGAGCTGTTTTTT. The encoded protein is CAIMGGPNTGELFF.

This clonotype showed up many times. V usage is TRBV2 and J usage is TRBJ2-2, with no clear D. Germline V CDR1 and CDR2: SNHLY, FYNNEI. The CDR3 consists of 15 residues. Between the trimmed V and J ends, which lost 5 bases and 4 bases, there was a span of 14 bases. The CDR3 nucleotides read TGTGCCAGCAGTCCCTCGGCACTACCCACCGGGGAGCTGTTTTTT. This encodes CASSPSALPTGELFF.

This clonotype was counted many times. J is TRBJ2-3 and V is TRBV5-1, with TRBD1 identical over 7 bases. J gave up 2 bases and V 6 bases, and 6 bases lay outside the gene matches. The V gene's germline CDR1 is SGHRS and CDR2 YFSETQ. The CDR3 loop spans 14 amino acids. This CDR3 reads CASTLEGATDTQYF. DNA for the CDR3: TGCGCCAGCACTCTAGAGGGGGCCACAGATACGCAGTATTTT.

This clonotype was seen ten or more times. J is TRBJ1-2 and V is TRBV24-1; D is perhaps TRBD1 (6 bases). Germline V lookup: CDR1 KGHDR, CDR2 SFDVKD. The CDR3 runs 13 residues. V lost 4 bases to trimming and J lost 4 bases, with 9 bases between them. The CDR3 sequence: CATSERQAYGYTF. The CDR3 DNA follows: TGTGCCACCAGTGAGCGACAGGCCTATGGCTACACCTTC.

In its sample, this clonotype was seen many times. The chain is built from TRBV7-8 and TRBJ2-2; 8 nucleotides align to TRBD1. The germline V gene has CDR1 SGHVS and CDR2 FQNEAQ. V lost 5 bases and J lost 6; bases outside the gene matches: 8. This CDR3 has 15 residues. CDR3 protein: CASSEQGASAGELFF. The CDR3 nucleotides read TGTGCCAGCAGCGAGCAGGGGGCAAGCGCCGGGGAGCTGTTTTTT.

This chain links TRBV28 with TRBJ2-5; tentative D call: TRBD1 (5 bases). Trimming left V 6 bases short and J 4 bases short, with 12 bases between. This CDR3 has 13 residues. CDR1 MDHEN and CDR2 SYDVKM come from the germline V gene. As DNA, the CDR3 is TGTGCCAGCAGGGGGCCCGTTATAGAGACCCAGTACTTC. Translating gives CASRGPVIETQYF.

This clonotype was detected many times. V gene TRBV11-2 combines with J gene TRBJ2-2; the D gene could be TRBD1 or TRBD2 (5 bases each). The V and J ends lost 5 bases and 0 bases respectively, with 16 bases between them. CDR3 length equals 17 residues. Germline loops: CDR1 SGHAT, CDR2 FQNNGV. The CDR3 DNA sequence: TGTGCCAGCAGCCCGTTGGGGACGCCAACGAACACCGGGGAGCTGTTTTTT. Amino acids: CASSPLGTPTNTGELFF.

This clonotype occurred many times. This chain uses TRBV5-1 with TRBJ1-4; TRBD1 is a possible D gene (5 bases). The CDR3 runs 13 residues. Trimming stripped 5 bases from V and 7 bases from J, with 12 bases between. Germline loops: CDR1 SGHRS, CDR2 YFSETQ. In DNA, the CDR3 is TGCGCCAGCAGGTGGGGCTCGGGTGAAAAACTGTTTTTT. Amino acids: CASRWGSGEKLFF. Filled out from reference TRBV5-1 and TRBJ1-4, the complete variable domain reads KAGVTQTPRYLIKTRGQQVTLSCSPISGHRSVSWYQQTPGQGLQFLFEYFSETQRNKGNFPGRFSGRQFSNSRSEMNVSTLELGDSALYLCASRWGSGEKLFFGSGTQLSVL.